This T cell receptor beta chain was sequenced for a study of CD8 T cells in Susac syndrome. Reverse transcription used roughly 0.5 to 1 ug RNA and random hexamers. Coverage of TCR beta CDR3 amplification by immunoSEQ multiplex PCR extended to 54 Vbeta and 13 Jbeta. TCRdb processed the immunoSEQ multiplex PCR reads anew with MiXCR; each CDR3 protein has one entry. Seen here are approximately 160,000 distinct CDR3 sequences, roughly 94% observed once, and the top ten hold 0.075% to 0.095%. The TEMRA cells underwent FACS enrichment, while the CD8+ and CD4+ T cells underwent negative isolation. Source material: CD4+ T cells from PBMCs. The clonotype originates from a human donor with multiple sclerosis.

In nucleotides, the CDR3 is TGTGCCTGGACGGGTAGTCTGTTGAAGACCCAGTACTTC. It is translated as CAWTGSLLKTQYF. This chain connects TRBV30 to TRBJ2-5, with no clear D. V was trimmed by 4 bases and J by 6 bases, leaving 15 bases between them. In germline, CDR1 is GTSNPN, CDR2 SVGIG (reference sequence). The CDR3 is 13 amino acids.